This TCR beta chain emerged from a study of blood T cell repertoires in COVID-19. Study-level information: Collection of acute and convalescent COVID-19 samples took place in the United States, Italy and Spain. T cells, B-cell-depleted T cells, or PBMCs provided the cDNA or gDNA that served as material.

In the authors' workflow: It was from reference gene primer amplification that nucleated cell counts were estimated. Measured with immunoSEQ multiplex PCR; TCRdb has only the in-frame clones, and not every one. V, J and clone size were drawn from that table, and D and trimming were deduced from the DNA. The sample has some 150,000 clones, around 84% seen once. Sample: peripheral blood. The receptor was isolated from a human donor in a cohort sampled during active COVID-19.

The CDR3 spells CASTGGGGKEAQYF. The CDR3 region has the DNA TGTGCCAGCACGGGCGGCGGGGGGAAGGAGGCGCAGTATTTT. This chain links TRBV7-9 with TRBJ2-3; TRBD2 matches 8 bases. The J segment lost 10 bases and the V segment lost 7 bases, leaving 13 bases of the junction unmatched. This CDR3 region has 14 residues. Germline V CDR1 and CDR2: SEHNR, FQNEAQ (reference sequence).